A single sample is the source of the 10 T cell receptor beta chains below, sequenced in a study of shared clonotypes between healthy human individuals. TCRdb's table, derived via immunoSEQ multiplex PCR, lists solely in-frame clones and lacks some. The sample includes under 2,500,000 clones, approximately 96% of them seen just once. Sequencing input: naive CD4+ T cells sorted from blood. The sample's subset: CD45RA+ positively selected. These receptors originate from a young man in good health.

The gene calls are TRBV5-1 and TRBJ1-1; 7 bases agree with TRBD1. This CDR3 has 13 amino acids. V lost 4 bases and J lost 4; bases outside the gene matches: 4. Germline-derived CDR1 and CDR2 are SGHRS and YFSETQ. CDR3 sequence: CASSPRQGTEAFF. DNA of the CDR3: TGCGCCAGCAGCCCTCGACAGGGCACTGAAGCTTTCTTT.

The chain uses TRBV14 and TRBJ1-6; no definite D call. The V and J ends lost 3 bases and 5 bases respectively, with 11 bases between them. CDR3 length: 15 amino acids. The germline CDR1 and CDR2 sequences are SGHDN and FVKESK. The DNA for the CDR3 is TGTGCCAGCAGCCAGAGTTTGATCAATAATTCACCCCTCCACTTT. Protein: CASSQSLINNSPLHF.

This clone is a singleton in its sample. CDR3 residues: CASSPGTKQETQYF. DNA of the CDR3: TGTGCCAGCAGCCCCGGGACTAAACAAGAGACCCAGTACTTC. This chain connects TRBV11-2 to TRBJ2-5; 7 bases line up with TRBD2. The CDR3 covers 14 residues. The germline CDR1 and CDR2 sequences are SGHAT and FQNNGV. V dropped 5 bases and J dropped 2; count of bases not matched to a gene: 5.

This clone appeared a single time. The chain joins TRBV2 to TRBJ2-7; D may be TRBD1 (5 bases). Germline V lookup: CDR1 SNHLY, CDR2 FYNNEI. Trimming removed 6 bases at V and 2 bases at J, with 11 bases between. The length of the CDR3 is 13 residues. This chain's CDR3 is CASRQAGTYEQYF. The CDR3 bases are TGTGCCAGCAGGCAGGCAGGGACCTACGAGCAGTACTTC.

V is TRBV11-3 and J is TRBJ1-5, with 11 bases aligning to TRBD1. The CDR3 length is 20 residues. Germline V gene data show CDR1 as SGHNT and CDR2 as YENEEA. With 5 bases clipped from V and 2 bases from J, the junction kept 17 bases outside the gene matches. Here the CDR3 DNA reads TGTGCCAGCAGCCCTAGATTGGAAGGGACAGGGGGTTACGGCAATCAGCCCCAGCATTTT. This gives the protein CASSPRLEGTGGYGNQPQHF.

CDR3 amino acids: CASSVGGGRRNSPLHF. CDR3 DNA sequence: TGTGCCAGCAGCGTAGGCGGGGGGCGAAGGAATTCACCCCTCCACTTT. This sequence joins TRBV5-6 and TRBJ1-6, with TRBD1 as a possible D gene (6 bases). Trimming pared 4 bases from V and 7 bases from J, leaving 18 bases between. The CDR3 totals 16 residues. CDR1 and CDR2 (germline): SGHDT, YYEEEE.

The chain carries TRBV6-5 and TRBJ2-1, with D maybe TRBD2 (6 bases). The CDR3 is made up of 15 amino acids. CDR1 and CDR2 from the germline V gene are MNHEY and SVGAGI. With 4 bases removed from V and 6 bases from J, the gap between germline ends came to 16 bases. Written as DNA, the CDR3 is TGTGCCAGCAGTTCCCACCTGACTAGTAGCAATGAGCAGTTCTTC. Translation: CASSSHLTSSNEQFF.

This clone was picked up one time. This chain uses TRBV18 with TRBJ2-1; TRBD2 might be the D (5 bases). The germline V gene has CDR1 KGHSH and CDR2 LQKENI. The ends were cut back, 4 bases at V and 6 bases at J, with 13 bases in the middle. The CDR3 spans 14 residues. The CDR3: CASSLGLAGNEQFF. DNA for the CDR3: TGTGCCAGCTCACTAGGCCTAGCTGGCAATGAGCAGTTCTTC.

The chain couples TRBV7-9 to TRBJ1-4; D is uncertain. Between the trimmed V and J ends, which lost 1 base and 0 bases, there was a span of 9 bases. CDR1 is SEHNR and CDR2 is FQNEAQ in the germline V gene (reference sequence). There are 16 residues in the CDR3. CDR3 nucleotides: TGTGCCAGCAGCTTAGGGCTTGCCTCAACTAATGAAAAACTGTTTTTT. This codes for CASSLGLASTNEKLFF.

The chain carries TRBV5-1 and TRBJ2-2; weak D call: TRBD1 (6 bases). The CDR3 is made up of 14 amino acids. The V gene lost 1 base and the J gene lost 6 bases, with 10 bases spanning the gap. Germline V lookup: CDR1 SGHRS, CDR2 YFSETQ. The CDR3 spells CASSLIQGAGELFF. The CDR3, as DNA: TGCGCCAGCAGCTTGATACAGGGCGCCGGGGAGCTGTTTTTT.